The 30 T cell receptor beta chains reported below all come from one sample, sequenced in a study of blood T cell repertoires in COVID-19. Some clones are missing from TCRdb's copy, which holds only in-frame ones; the method was immunoSEQ multiplex PCR. The sample has over 250,000 clones; around 88% are singletons. Material for sequencing was peripheral blood. Source of these receptors: a woman in her 70s with COVID-19, enrolled during active disease.

Only a few counts were recorded for this clone. This chain uses TRBV5-6 with TRBJ1-5; D is ambiguous. Germline assignment: CDR1 SGHDT and CDR2 YYEEEE. V lost 0 bases to trimming and J lost 4 bases, with 8 bases between them. The CDR3 runs 14 residues. The CDR3: CASSLVYSNQPQHF. The DNA for the CDR3 is TGTGCCAGCAGCTTGGTTTATAGTAATCAGCCCCAGCATTTT. The full variable domain, rest sourced from reference TRBV5-6 and TRBJ1-5, is DAGVTQSPTHLIKTRGQQVTLRCSPKSGHDTVSWYQQALGQGPQFIFQYYEEEERQRGNFPDRFSGHQFPNYSSELNVNALLLGDSALYLCASSLVYSNQPQHFGDGTRLSIL.

Concerning this clone: Other DNA sequences in this sample translate to the same CDR3. This rearrangement joins TRBV2 to TRBJ1-3; tentatively, D is TRBD1 (5 bases). The CDR3 spans 16 residues. Germline CDR1 reads SNHLY; CDR2 reads FYNNEI. V shed 1 base and J shed 1 base, with 11 bases lying between them. CDR3 protein: CASSEGTSSSGNTIYF. The DNA for the CDR3 is TGTGCCAGCAGTGAAGGGACATCCAGTTCTGGAAACACCATATATTTT.

This clone has a handful of counts. The chain combines TRBV5-3 with TRBJ1-4; 8 positions match TRBD1. TRBV5-3 is recorded as an ORF, its role being uncertain. Germline trimming cut 0 bases from V and 5 bases from J; bases unmatched to any gene: 12. CDR3 length: 18 amino acids. The CDR3 spells CARSLGQGAQLINEKLFF. The CDR3 DNA follows: TGTGCCAGAAGCTTGGGGCAGGGGGCCCAGTTGATAAATGAAAAACTGTTTTTT.

The chain has TRBV5-6 and TRBJ2-5; 7 bases are shared with TRBD1. CDR3 length: 17 residues. With V trimmed by 2 bases and J by 1 base, 11 bases remained unmatched. Germline assignment: CDR1 SGHDT and CDR2 YYEEEE. The CDR3 coding sequence is TGTGCCAGCAGCTTCGTTCCGGGACAGAGGTTCCAAGAGACCCAGTACTTC. Protein sequence: CASSFVPGQRFQETQYF.

This chain joins TRBV2 and TRBJ1-1; a possible D gene is TRBD1 (5 bases). Germline CDR1 SNHLY, CDR2 FYNNEI. The CDR3 has 14 amino acids. Trimming took off 5 bases at V and 1 base at J, with 11 bases between the two ends. CDR3 amino acids: CASSSIQGNTEAFF. For the CDR3, the DNA is TGTGCCAGCAGTTCGATTCAGGGGAACACTGAAGCTTTCTTT.

In DNA, the CDR3 is TGTGCCTTTAGGGGGCTCACTGAAGCTTTCTTT. As protein: CAFRGLTEAFF. The chain couples TRBV30 to TRBJ1-1, with TRBD1 matching over 7 bases. V trimming: 7 bases; J trimming: 4 bases; junction bases outside the gene matches: 3. Germline loops: CDR1 GTSNPN, CDR2 SVGIG (reference sequence). This CDR3 spans 11 amino acids.

The V and J genes are TRBV12-3 or TRBV12-4 and TRBJ2-7; possible D gene TRBD1, 5 bases. Trimming removed 1 base at V and 6 bases at J, with 7 bases between. The CDR3 sequence is 12 residues long. CDR3 sequence: CASSLEGVEQYF. The CDR3, as DNA: TGTGCCAGCAGTTTAGAAGGGGTCGAGCAGTACTTC.

This chain connects TRBV11-1 to TRBJ1-6, with 7 bases fitting TRBD1. The V segment lost 3 bases and the J segment 10 bases; nucleotides outside the gene matches: 6. This CDR3 region has 14 residues. The germline V gene encodes CDR1 SGHAT and CDR2 FQDESV (reference sequence). The CDR3 DNA reads TGTGCCAGCAGCTTCGGCAGGGGGGAATCACCCCTCCACTTT. Protein: CASSFGRGESPLHF.

V usage is TRBV6-5 and J usage is TRBJ1-1; D perhaps matches TRBD1 (5 bases). Trimming shortened V by 6 bases and J by 6 bases, and 11 bases separated the two germline ends. Germline values: CDR1 MNHEY, CDR2 SVGAGI. The CDR3 spans 12 residues. DNA for the CDR3: TGTGCCAGCAGACTCGGGGGGGCTGAAGCTTTCTTT. It is translated as CASRLGGAEAFF.

This clone was detected once. The rearrangement joins TRBV27 to TRBJ2-7; 13 bases agree with TRBD2. Trimming removed 6 bases from V and 5 bases from J; junction bases left unmatched: 7. Germline V gives CDR1 MNHEY, CDR2 SMNVEV (reference sequence). This CDR3 contains 15 residues. CDR3 in amino acids: CASRQLAGGRNEQYF. Here the CDR3 DNA reads TGTGCCAGCAGACAACTAGCGGGGGGGCGGAACGAGCAGTACTTC.

This clone was found once. The J gene is TRBJ1-5, the V gene TRBV6-5; 9 bases fit TRBD1. The germline CDR1 and CDR2 sequences are MNHEY and SVGAGI. The junction had 7 bases not matched to a gene; V was cut back by 8 bases and J by 5 bases. The CDR3 runs 14 residues. CDR3 residues: CASHPTGGDQPQHF. CDR3 bases: TGTGCCAGCCATCCCACAGGGGGCGATCAGCCCCAGCATTTT.

This chain connects TRBV7-2 to TRBJ2-7, with D maybe TRBD2 (6 bases). CDR3 length: 15 residues. Germline loops: CDR1 SGHTA, CDR2 FQGNSA. Trimming left V 1 base short and J 2 bases short, with 12 bases between. The CDR3 is CASSLEGGEAYEQYF. In nucleotides, the CDR3 is TGTGCCAGCAGCTTAGAAGGCGGGGAAGCCTACGAGCAGTACTTC.

Regarding this clone: Other DNA sequences within the sample encode an identical CDR3. This chain connects TRBV3-1 (or the pseudogene TRBV3-2) to TRBJ2-7; 10 bases are a match to TRBD1. The CDR3 runs 14 residues. V shed 1 base and J 7 bases; nucleotides not matched to a gene: 4. Looked up from germline, CDR1 is LGHDT and CDR2 is YNNKEL (reference sequence). This CDR3 reads CASSQGTGGREQYF. The CDR3 DNA reads TGTGCCAGCAGCCAAGGGACAGGGGGGCGGGAGCAGTACTTC.

This chain joins TRBV5-1 and TRBJ2-7; 7 bases agree with TRBD1. Germline V CDR1 and CDR2: SGHRS, YFSETQ. J lost 0 bases, V lost 4 bases, and 7 bases had no gene match. The CDR3 has 15 amino acids. CDR3 loop: CASSVQGQSSYEQYF. In DNA, the CDR3 is TGCGCCAGCAGCGTACAGGGGCAGAGCTCCTACGAGCAGTACTTC.

The chain uses TRBV13 and TRBJ1-1; D ambiguous. Germline CDR1 and CDR2: PRHDT and FYEKMQ (reference sequence). V lost 0 bases, J lost 6 bases, and 11 bases lay in between. This CDR3 has 14 residues. The DNA for the CDR3 is TGTGCCAGCAGCTTAGGATACCTAGAGGCTGAAGCTTTCTTT. Translated: CASSLGYLEAEAFF.

The rearrangement links TRBV6-5 to TRBJ1-1, with unresolved D. The germline V and J ends were trimmed by 0 bases and 3 bases, with 8 bases remaining between them. Germline V gene sequence: CDR1 MNHEY, CDR2 SVGAGI. The CDR3 length is 14 residues. CDR3 in DNA: TGTGCCAGCAGTTACTCGGGCAGACACACTGAAGCTTTCTTT. Amino acid sequence: CASSYSGRHTEAFF.

V is TRBV10-3 and J is TRBJ1-1, with D tentatively TRBD1 (6 bases). Germline CDR1 reads ENHRY; CDR2 reads SYGVKD. The V end was cut by 10 bases, the J end by 2 bases, with 14 bases between. CDR3 size: 13 residues. CDR3 coding DNA: TGTGCCAATAAGGACAGCCTTAACACTGAAGCTTTCTTT. Translation gives CANKDSLNTEAFF.

This chain connects TRBV27 to TRBJ2-1, with TRBD2 as a possible D gene (6 bases). The CDR3 is made up of 17 amino acids. V dropped 6 bases and J dropped 10 bases, with 28 bases sitting between them. The germline gives CDR1 MNHEY, CDR2 SMNVEV (reference sequence). CDR3 protein: CASSPNFRLEGPREQFF. In nucleotides, the CDR3 is TGTGCCAGCAGCCCGAACTTCAGGTTGGAGGGTCCAAGGGAGCAGTTCTTC.

In nucleotides, the CDR3 is TGTGCCAGATGCGGACAGGCTTTCTTT. Protein product: CARCGQAFF. The chain is built from TRBV25-1 and TRBJ1-1; possibly TRBD1 for D (6 bases). Looked up from germline, CDR1 is MGHDK and CDR2 is SYGVNS. The CDR3 loop spans 9 amino acids. The V end was cut by 9 bases, the J end by 11 bases, with 10 bases between.

About this clone itself: At the DNA level, this CDR3 is encoded by other sequences in the same sample as well. The V and J genes are TRBV10-3 and TRBJ2-1; weak D call: TRBD2 (5 bases). Germline V CDR1 and CDR2: ENHRY, SYGVKD. V gave up 6 bases and J gave up 4 bases, with 7 bases separating them. The CDR3 contains 12 residues. CDR3 sequence (DNA): TGTGCCATCAGCGGGATTTACAATGAGCAGTTCTTC. It translates to CAISGIYNEQFF.

The rearrangement uses TRBV2 and TRBJ1-5; maybe TRBD1 (6 bases). Germline lookup yields CDR1 SNHLY and CDR2 FYNNEI. V was pared by 3 bases and J by 7 bases, with 16 bases between. The CDR3 runs to 15 residues. The CDR3 is CASSELDSSAQPQHF. The DNA for the CDR3 is TGTGCCAGCAGTGAGTTGGACAGCTCGGCCCAGCCCCAGCATTTT.

V gene TRBV21-1 combines with J gene TRBJ1-4. TRBV21-1 is annotated as a pseudogene. This CDR3 region has 14 residues. This chain's CDR3 is CASSRSQATEKLFF. In DNA, the CDR3 is TGTGCCAGCAGCAGAAGCCAAGCAACCGAAAAACTGTTTTTT.

This clone was picked up one time. V is TRBV12-3 or TRBV12-4 and J is TRBJ2-7; D possibly corresponds to TRBD1 (6 bases). V was clipped by 2 bases and J by 7 bases, with 9 bases between them. The CDR3 totals 12 residues. Written as DNA, the CDR3 is TGTGCCAGCAGTTTAAGCCAGGGGGAGCAGTACTTC. Amino acids: CASSLSQGEQYF.

A word on this clone: A single base separates this from a much larger clone, so it may be a read error. This sample also contains other DNA sequences that code for the same CDR3. The J gene is TRBJ2-5, the V gene TRBV2, with D unclear. The CDR3 is made up of 11 amino acids. Germline loops: CDR1 SNHLY, CDR2 FYNNEI. V was trimmed by 5 bases and J by 2 bases, leaving 3 bases between them. The CDR3 sequence is CASSLQETQYF. In DNA, the CDR3 is TGTGCCAGCAGTCTACAAGAGACCCAGTACTTC.

The CDR3 loop is CASSHWTSGAYNEQFF. In nucleotides, the CDR3 is TGTGCCAGCAGTCATTGGACTAGCGGGGCCTACAATGAGCAGTTCTTC. The chain has TRBV2 and TRBJ2-1; TRBD2 aligns across 12 bases. Trimming at V came to 5 bases and at J to 2 bases, leaving 4 bases not matched to a gene. Looked up from germline, CDR1 is SNHLY and CDR2 is FYNNEI. CDR3 length: 16 residues.

The V call is TRBV13, the J call TRBJ2-7; D gene uncertain. The germline gives CDR1 PRHDT, CDR2 FYEKMQ (reference sequence). There are 14 residues in the CDR3. Trimming removed 0 bases from V and 0 bases from J, with 6 bases in between. This CDR3 is CASSLGPDSYEQYF. Written as DNA, the CDR3 is TGTGCCAGCAGCTTAGGCCCAGACTCCTACGAGCAGTACTTC.

V gene TRBV4-1 combines with J gene TRBJ2-7, with 14 positions matching TRBD2. The CDR3 runs 15 residues. Germline V gene lookup returns CDR1 MGHRA and CDR2 YSYEKL. The V gene end was trimmed by 1 base and the J gene end by 7 bases; junction bases not matched to a gene: 3. Here the CDR3 reads CASSQVGLAGGEQYF. The CDR3 region has the DNA TGCGCCAGCAGCCAAGTAGGACTAGCGGGGGGTGAGCAGTACTTC.

The count of this clone is one. This chain joins TRBV24-1 and TRBJ2-3; D remains ambiguous. Germline V lookup: CDR1 KGHDR, CDR2 SFDVKD. V lost 10 bases to trimming and J lost 1 base, with 8 bases between them. The CDR3 is made up of 12 amino acids. The CDR3 reads CATGAGTDTQYF. Written as DNA, the CDR3 is TGTGCCACGGGCGCAGGCACAGATACGCAGTATTTT.

The gene calls are TRBV24-1 and TRBJ2-5, with TRBD1 matching over 9 bases. CDR1 and CDR2 from the germline V gene are KGHDR and SFDVKD. The CDR3 has 14 amino acids. J lost 6 bases, V lost 0 bases, and 1 base had no gene match. The CDR3 nucleotides read TGTGCCACCAGTGATTTGGGGACAGGGCAGACCCAGTACTTC. As protein: CATSDLGTGQTQYF.

This clone was seen just once. This chain joins TRBV10-3 and TRBJ2-3; D might be TRBD1 (5 bases). The V and J ends lost 0 bases and 6 bases respectively, with 13 bases between them. CDR3 size: 15 residues. The germline gives CDR1 ENHRY, CDR2 SYGVKD. This CDR3 is CAISESRGAGDTQYF. The CDR3 DNA is TGTGCCATCAGTGAGTCAAGGGGCGCAGGGGATACGCAGTATTTT.